This is a list of T cell receptor beta chains from one sample in a study of T cells in Graves' hyperthyroidism and ophthalmopathy. TCRdb used MiXCR to reprocess the multiplex PCR reads, holding one entry per CDR3 protein. Found here are approximately 720,000 distinct CDR3 sequences, about 17% of them singletons; the top ten hold over 15%. The sequencing input was blood. The source is a woman in her forties or fifties with Graves' hyperthyroidism that later progressed to Graves' ophthalmopathy. Each CDR3 is given with its conserved first and last residue. The D gene is left open where the match is weak. Clone size is given for some rows only: seen once, a few or many times, or a class if the clone is expanded.

j_call v_call d_call clone_size cdr3_nt cdr3_aa
TRBJ2-3 TRBV11-3 NA few TGTGCCAGCAGCTTAGGGGTAGGGACCACAGATACGCAGTATTTT CASSLGVGTTDTQYF
TRBJ1-5 TRBV30 NA many TGTGCCTGGAGTGTAAACATGAGGGATCGAAGCAATCAGCCCCAGCATTTT CAWSVNMRDRSNQPQHF
TRBJ1-2 TRBV11-2 TRBD1 few TGTGCCAGCAGCTTGGAGGGACAGGAGCACTATGGCTACACCTTC CASSLEGQEHYGYTF
TRBJ2-2 TRBV19 TRBD2 few TGTGCCAGTAGTGGGACTTTGGGGGGGGACACCGGGGAGCTGTTTTTT CASSGTLGGDTGELFF
TRBJ1-6 TRBV7-9 NA many TGTGCCAGCAGCTTCGGGGGAAATTCACCCCTCCACTTT CASSFGGNSPLHF
TRBJ1-5 TRBV2 NA many TGTGCCAGCAGAATCAGGGTACGCGACAATCAGCCCCAGCATTTT CASRIRVRDNQPQHF
TRBJ2-2 TRBV6-1 NA NA TGTGCCAGCGGCCTGGGGGGGCAAACCGGGGAGCTGTTTTTT CASGLGGQTGELFF
TRBJ1-2 TRBV7-3 NA few TGTGCCAGCAGCTCACAGGGCAGGGTGATTGGCTACACCTTC CASSSQGRVIGYTF
TRBJ2-1 TRBV3-1 TRBD2 few TGTGCCAGCAGCCAAGCGCTCGGGGGGTTCTACAATGAGCAGTTCTTC CASSQALGGFYNEQFF
TRBJ2-7 TRBV9 NA few TGTGCCAGCAGCGTAGATGGGGCTAGCTCCTACGAGCAGTACTTC CASSVDGASSYEQYF
TRBJ2-3 TRBV27 NA NA TGTGCCAGCAGGTCCGCCGGGAGCACAGATACGCAGTATTTT CASRSAGSTDTQYF
TRBJ2-5 TRBV4-1 TRBD2 many TGCGCCAGCAGCCAGGGACTAGCGGGGGAAGAGACCCAGTACTTC CASSQGLAGEETQYF
TRBJ1-1 TRBV7-6 TRBD1 few TGTGCCAGCAGCCGCCCCGGGACAGGGGACGCGGAAGCTTTCTTT CASSRPGTGDAEAFF
TRBJ1-2 TRBV4-1 TRBD1 NA TGCGCCAGCAGCCCGGCCGGGACAGTCTATGGCTACACCTTC CASSPAGTVYGYTF
TRBJ2-1 TRBV7-9 TRBD1 many TGTGCCAGCAGCCGAAATGAGGGACAGGGAGGTCGTGAGCAGTTCTTC CASSRNEGQGGREQFF
TRBJ2-1 TRBV29-1 TRBD1 NA TGCAGCGTTACACAGGGGGCGTATGGTGTGGGTGCGCCACCGGGTGAGCAGTTCTTC CSVTQGAYGVGAPPGEQFF
TRBJ2-1 TRBV29-1 TRBD2 few TGCAGCGTTGAAGTTTCAGGACTAGCAATTTACAATGAGCAGTTCTTC CSVEVSGLAIYNEQFF
TRBJ1-6 TRBV5-1 NA few TGCGCCAGCAGCTCGGATCCAACCCATTCACCCCTCCACTTT CASSSDPTHSPLHF
TRBJ2-5 TRBV2 NA many TGTGCCAGCAGTACAGTCTGGGGAGAGACCCAGTACTTC CASSTVWGETQYF
TRBJ2-7 TRBV11-2 TRBD1 many TGTGCCAGCAGCTTCGATTCAACAGGGGGCGACGAGCAGTACTTC CASSFDSTGGDEQYF
TRBJ1-5 TRBV6-1 NA many TGTGCCAGCAGTGATTCTAGCAATCAGCCCCAGCATTTT CASSDSSNQPQHF
TRBJ1-2 TRBV12-3/TRBV12-4 NA few TGTGCCAGCAGTTTGGATTTGGACTATGGCTACACCTTC CASSLDLDYGYTF
TRBJ2-1 TRBV12-5 NA many TGTGCTAGTGGTTTGGCCCTGTGGGATGAGCAGTTCTTC CASGLALWDEQFF
TRBJ1-1 TRBV10-3 NA few TGTGCCATCAGGGAGACAGGAAGGGACACTGAAGCTTTCTTT CAIRETGRDTEAFF
TRBJ2-2 TRBV20-1 TRBD2 NA TGCGGTGTACCGACTAGCCGAGCTACCGGGGAGCTGTTTTTT CGVPTSRATGELFF
TRBJ2-1 TRBV20-1 TRBD2 many TGCAGTGCTAGTGGAGCGGGGGGTGATCGAAATGAGCAGTTCTTC CSASGAGGDRNEQFF
TRBJ2-1 TRBV12-5 TRBD2 NA TGTGCTAGTGGTTTGGTAGTTGGACTAGCGGGAACTTATGGGCAGTTCTTC CASGLVVGLAGTYGQFF
TRBJ2-1 TRBV3-1 NA many TGTGCCAGCAGCCAAGCCGGGGGGCTTGAGCAGTTCTTC CASSQAGGLEQFF
TRBJ2-3 TRBV28 TRBD2 NA TGTGCCAGCATTACCACTAGCGGAGATACGCAGTATTTT CASITTSGDTQYF
TRBJ2-3 TRBV14 NA NA TGTGCCAGCAGCCAAATGTTCAGCACAGATACGCAGTATTTT CASSQMFSTDTQYF
TRBJ1-2 TRBV30 NA many TGTGCCTGGAGTGATGAGGGGGTCTATGGCTACACCTTC CAWSDEGVYGYTF
TRBJ1-2 TRBV2 NA many TGTGCCAGCAGTCAAGACGGAAACTATGGCTACACCTTC CASSQDGNYGYTF
TRBJ1-1 TRBV7-3 TRBD1 many TGTGCCAGCAGAAGCCAGGGGGCTATGAACACTGAAGCTTTCTTT CASRSQGAMNTEAFF
TRBJ1-2 TRBV9 NA few TGTGCCAGCAGCGTAGCTATTGGAGGGCTCGAGGGCTACACCTTC CASSVAIGGLEGYTF
TRBJ1-2 TRBV20-1 TRBD1 NA TGCAGTGCTAGAAGGACAGGACTGGATGGCTACACCTTC CSARRTGLDGYTF
TRBJ2-2 TRBV6-1 NA once TGTGCCAGCAGTACTGGGCTCGGGGAGCTGTTTTTT CASSTGLGELFF
TRBJ1-5 TRBV6-1 NA many TGTGCCAGCAGTGAAATTCGCCTGCCGAATCAGCCCCAGCATTTT CASSEIRLPNQPQHF
TRBJ2-1 TRBV7-6 NA NA TGTGCCAGCAGCTACGGGAAGTACAATGAGCAGTTCTTC CASSYGKYNEQFF
TRBJ2-2 TRBV5-4 TRBD1 NA TGTGCCAGCAGCTTGGGGACAGGGTCGGCCGGGGAGCTGTTTTTT CASSLGTGSAGELFF
TRBJ2-3 TRBV3-1 NA NA TGTGCCAGCAGCCAAGATGGGAGCGCAGGCCTGCTCTCCACAGATACGCAGTATTTT CASSQDGSAGLLSTDTQYF
TRBJ2-5 TRBV3-1 TRBD1 few TGTGCCAGCAGCCGAAACCCGACAGGGGCAGAGACCCAGTACTTC CASSRNPTGAETQYF
TRBJ1-1 TRBV14 NA NA TGTGCCAGCAGCCAAGAAGTAGGACGCACTGAAGCTTTCTTT CASSQEVGRTEAFF
TRBJ2-2 TRBV6-5 NA NA TGCGCCAGCCTCAGAACTCCCGGTGGAATGTTTTTT CASLRTPGGMFF
TRBJ1-5 TRBV11-2 TRBD1 NA TGTGCCAGCAGCGAAACCGACAGGGGTAATCAGCCCCAGCATTTT CASSETDRGNQPQHF
TRBJ2-7 TRBV20-1 NA many TGCAGTGCTAGGGGCAGTACCTACGAGCAGTACTTC CSARGSTYEQYF
TRBJ1-4 TRBV27 NA NA TGTGCCAGCTCCTTATCCGGGGCCAGAGGCCATGAAAAACTGTTTTTT CASSLSGARGHEKLFF
TRBJ1-1 TRBV19 NA NA TGTGCCAGTAGTATTAAGACGGCACACACTGAAGCTTTCTTT CASSIKTAHTEAFF
TRBJ2-5 TRBV29-1 NA NA TGCAGCGTTGTTTGGGGACAAGTCCAAGAGACCCAGTACTTC CSVVWGQVQETQYF
TRBJ1-2 TRBV12-3/TRBV12-4 NA NA TGTGCCAGCAGTTTGGGGACTACTCGGGCCACCTTC CASSLGTTRATF
TRBJ2-2 TRBV9 NA NA TGTGCCAGCAGCGTGGACAGCCACACCGTCGGGGAGCTGTTTTTT CASSVDSHTVGELFF
TRBJ2-1 TRBV7-2 TRBD1 few TGTGCCAGCAGCTTGCAAGGGGGCTTCCGACAGGGGGCATACAATGAGCAGTTCTTC CASSLQGGFRQGAYNEQFF
TRBJ1-5 TRBV20-1 TRBD1 NA TGCAGTGCTAGCTCAGGATGGGACAGTAACAATCAGCCCCAGCATTTT CSASSGWDSNNQPQHF
TRBJ2-7 TRBV27 NA NA TGTGCCAGCAGCCCCAGGAGATGGGACGACTACGAGCAGTACTTC CASSPRRWDDYEQYF
TRBJ2-5 TRBV27 TRBD1 many TGTGCCAGCAGTTCAGGGGGCTGGTTAGAGACCCAGTACTTC CASSSGGWLETQYF
TRBJ1-2 TRBV5-1 NA many TGCGCCAGCAGCTTGGTAGGGGACTATGGCTACACCTTC CASSLVGDYGYTF